This T cell receptor (beta chain) appears in the sequencing data of a study of blood T cell repertoires in COVID-19. For the study at large: The samples span acute and convalescent COVID-19 from the United States, Italy and Spain. Sources were T cells, B-cell-depleted T cells, or PBMCs; the material itself was cDNA or gDNA.

Germline V gives CDR1 LGHNT, CDR2 FRNRAP. V lost 4 bases to trimming and J lost 0 bases; unmatched junction nucleotides: 8. The CDR3 has 16 residues. Repertoires were generated with immunoSEQ multiplex PCR, while TCRdb's copy carries only in-frame clones and drops some. Here the sample spans approximately 62,000 clones, approximately 80% being singletons. In its sample, this clone was seen once. This chain connects TRBV12-5 to TRBJ2-7, with 8 positions matching TRBD1. The sample was peripheral blood. This clonotype originated in a woman aged 50 to 65 with active or convalescent COVID-19. The CDR3: CASGSPTDRVSYEQYF. Here the CDR3 DNA reads TGTGCTAGTGGTTCCCCAACGGACAGGGTCTCCTACGAGCAGTACTTC.